The 3 T cell receptor beta chains presented below share a single source sample, sequenced in a study of shared clonotypes between healthy human individuals. Assay used: immunoSEQ multiplex PCR; TCRdb lists only in-frame clones, some missing. The repertoire has 2 million to 2.5 million clones, 85% to 95% of them found once; the top ten carry roughly 0.36%. The material sequenced was naive CD4+ T cells from PBMCs. The subset: CD45RA+ positively selected. These receptors all stem from a man aged 18 to 29 in good health. Some clones in this sample may be carry-over from other donors' samples.

The V call is TRBV6-1, the J call TRBJ2-7; TRBD1 matches at 8 bases. Trimming removed 1 base from V and 4 bases from J; junction bases left unmatched: 3. Germline CDR1 MNHNS, CDR2 SASEGT. This CDR3 region has 14 residues. The CDR3 bases are TGTGCCAGCAGTGAAGGACAGGGGCGATACGAGCAGTACTTC. Protein sequence: CASSEGQGRYEQYF.

The chain combines TRBV7-9 with TRBJ1-1; TRBD1 agrees at 9 bases. Germline V CDR1 and CDR2: SEHNR, FQNEAQ (reference sequence). Trimming at V came to 5 bases and at J to 8 bases, leaving 3 bases not matched to a gene. The CDR3 totals 12 residues. CDR3 residues: CASSKDRGEAFF. In DNA form, the CDR3 reads TGTGCCAGCAGCAAGGACAGGGGAGAAGCTTTCTTT.

For this clone: Distinct nucleotide sequences in the sample also encode this CDR3. This chain joins TRBV7-3 and TRBJ2-3; D remains ambiguous. The germline CDR1 and CDR2 sequences are SGHTA and FQGTGA. This CDR3 comprises 14 residues. Trimming cost V 2 bases and J 2 bases, with 8 bases left between them. CDR3: CASSLGTSTDTQYF. CDR3 nucleotides: TGTGCCAGCAGCTTAGGAACTTCCACAGATACGCAGTATTTT. The complete variable domain, with remaining parts taken from reference TRBV7-3 and TRBJ2-3, reads GAGVSQTPSNKVTEKGKYVELRCDPISGHTALYWYRQSLGQGPEFLIYFQGTGAADDSGLPNDRFFAVRPEGSVSTLKIQRTERGDSAVYLCASSLGTSTDTQYFGPGTRLTVL.